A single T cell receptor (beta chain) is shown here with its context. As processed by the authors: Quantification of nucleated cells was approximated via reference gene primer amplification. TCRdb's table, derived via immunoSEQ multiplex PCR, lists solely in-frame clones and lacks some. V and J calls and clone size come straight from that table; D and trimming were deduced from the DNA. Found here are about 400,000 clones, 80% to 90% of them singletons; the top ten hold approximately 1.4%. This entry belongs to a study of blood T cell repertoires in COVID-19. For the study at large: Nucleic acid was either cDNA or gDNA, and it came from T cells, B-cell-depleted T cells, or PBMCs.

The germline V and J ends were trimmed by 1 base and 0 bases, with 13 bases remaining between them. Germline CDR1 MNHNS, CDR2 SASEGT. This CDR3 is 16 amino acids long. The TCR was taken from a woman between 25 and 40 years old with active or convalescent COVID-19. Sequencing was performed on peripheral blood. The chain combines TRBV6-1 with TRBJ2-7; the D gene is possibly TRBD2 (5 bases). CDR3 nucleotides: TGTGCCAGCAGTGAAGTAGAGGGCTTCAGCTCCTACGAGCAGTACTTC. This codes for CASSEVEGFSSYEQYF.